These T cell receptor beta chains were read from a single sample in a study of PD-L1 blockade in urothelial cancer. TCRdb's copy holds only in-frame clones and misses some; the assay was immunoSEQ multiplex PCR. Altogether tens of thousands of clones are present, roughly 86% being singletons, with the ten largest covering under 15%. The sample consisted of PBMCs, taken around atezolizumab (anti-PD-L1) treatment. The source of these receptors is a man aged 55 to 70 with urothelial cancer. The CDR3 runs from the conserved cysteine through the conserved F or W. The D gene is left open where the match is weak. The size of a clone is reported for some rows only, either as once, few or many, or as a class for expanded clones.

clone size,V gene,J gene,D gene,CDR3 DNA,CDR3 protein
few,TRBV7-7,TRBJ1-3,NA,TGTGCTAGCAGCTTAGCATCGGGGACTGGAAACACCATATATTTT,CASSLASGTGNTIYF
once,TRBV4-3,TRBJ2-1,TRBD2,TGCGCCAGCAGCCAAGATTGGCTAGCGGGGGGGCGGAATGAGCAGTTCTTC,CASSQDWLAGGRNEQFF
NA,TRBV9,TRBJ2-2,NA,TGTGCCAGCAGAGGGCAGGGTGCCGGGGAGCTGTTTTTT,CASRGQGAGELFF
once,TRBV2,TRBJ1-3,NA,TGTGCCAGCAGTTCAGGACTCTCTGGAAACACCATATATTTT,CASSSGLSGNTIYF
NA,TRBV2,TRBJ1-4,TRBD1,TGTGCCAGCAGGAGACAGGGTTTAAATGAAAAACTGTTTTTT,CASRRQGLNEKLFF
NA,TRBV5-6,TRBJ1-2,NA,TGTGCCAGCAGCTTGCGCAGGGGCGATGGCTACACCTTC,CASSLRRGDGYTF
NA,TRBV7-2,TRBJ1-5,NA,TGTGCCAGCAGCTACGGGACAATCAATCAGCCCCAGCATTTT,CASSYGTINQPQHF
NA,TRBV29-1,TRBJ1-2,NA,TGCAGCGTAGACACCCAGGGGAATGGCTACACCTTC,CSVDTQGNGYTF
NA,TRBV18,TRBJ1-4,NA,TGTGCCAGCTCCGGTAGGGGTTTCGAAAAACTGTTTTTT,CASSGRGFEKLFF
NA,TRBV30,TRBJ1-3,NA,TGTGCCTGGAGTCTAAGCTCTGGAAACACCATATATTTT,CAWSLSSGNTIYF
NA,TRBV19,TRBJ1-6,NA,TGTGCCAGTAGTATAGACGGTTATAATTCACCCCTCCACTTT,CASSIDGYNSPLHF
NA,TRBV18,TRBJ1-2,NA,TGTGCCAGCTCACCAGAATTTACAGGGAACGTGGGAGGCTACACCTTC,CASSPEFTGNVGGYTF